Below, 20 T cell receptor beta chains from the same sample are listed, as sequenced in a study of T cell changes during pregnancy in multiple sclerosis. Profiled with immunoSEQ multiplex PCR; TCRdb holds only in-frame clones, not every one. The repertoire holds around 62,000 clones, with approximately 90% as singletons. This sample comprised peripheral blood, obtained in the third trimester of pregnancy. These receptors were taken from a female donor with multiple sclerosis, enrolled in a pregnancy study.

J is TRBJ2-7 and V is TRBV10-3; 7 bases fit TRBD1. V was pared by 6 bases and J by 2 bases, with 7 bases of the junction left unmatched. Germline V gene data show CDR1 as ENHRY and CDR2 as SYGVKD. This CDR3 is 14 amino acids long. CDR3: CAISDRDRPYEQYF. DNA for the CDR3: TGTGCCATCAGCGATCGGGACAGACCCTACGAGCAGTACTTC.

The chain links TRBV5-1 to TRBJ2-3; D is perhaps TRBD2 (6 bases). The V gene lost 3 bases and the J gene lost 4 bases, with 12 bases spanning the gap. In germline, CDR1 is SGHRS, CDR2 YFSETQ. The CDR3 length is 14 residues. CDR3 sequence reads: CASSYGTPADTQYF. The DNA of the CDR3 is TGCGCCAGCAGCTACGGGACTCCGGCAGATACGCAGTATTTT.

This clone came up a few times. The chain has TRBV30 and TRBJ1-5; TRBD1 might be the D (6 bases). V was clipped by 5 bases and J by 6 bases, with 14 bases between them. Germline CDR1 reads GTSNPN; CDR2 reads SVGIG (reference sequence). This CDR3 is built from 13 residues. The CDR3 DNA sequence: TGTGCCTGGGCTTCAGGGGTTGGTCAGCCCCAGCATTTT. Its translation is CAWASGVGQPQHF.

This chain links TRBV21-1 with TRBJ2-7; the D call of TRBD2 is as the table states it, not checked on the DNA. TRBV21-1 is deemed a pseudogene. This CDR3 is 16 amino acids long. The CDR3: CASSKEAGGSVYEQYF. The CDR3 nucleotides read TGTGCCAGCAGCAAAGAAGCGGGGGGTAGCGTCTACGAGCAGTACTTC.

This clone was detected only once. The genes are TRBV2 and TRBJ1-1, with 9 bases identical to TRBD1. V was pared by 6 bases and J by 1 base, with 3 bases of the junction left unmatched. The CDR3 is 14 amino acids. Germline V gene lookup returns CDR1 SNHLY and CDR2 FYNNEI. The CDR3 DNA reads TGTGCCAGCAGCCTGGACAGGGGGAACACTGAAGCTTTCTTT. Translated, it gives CASSLDRGNTEAFF.

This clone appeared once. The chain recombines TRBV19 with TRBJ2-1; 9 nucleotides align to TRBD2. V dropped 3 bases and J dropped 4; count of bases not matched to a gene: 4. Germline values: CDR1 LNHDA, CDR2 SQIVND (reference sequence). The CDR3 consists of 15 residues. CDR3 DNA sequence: TGTGCCAGTAGTATCCGCGGGGGGGAGTACAATGAGCAGTTCTTC. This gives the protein CASSIRGGEYNEQFF.

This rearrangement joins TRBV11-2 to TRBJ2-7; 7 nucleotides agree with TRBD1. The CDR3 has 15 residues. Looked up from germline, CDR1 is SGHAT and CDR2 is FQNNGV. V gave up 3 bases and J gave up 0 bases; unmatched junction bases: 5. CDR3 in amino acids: CASSFDRQGSYEQYF. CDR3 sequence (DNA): TGTGCCAGCAGCTTTGACCGACAGGGCTCCTACGAGCAGTACTTC.

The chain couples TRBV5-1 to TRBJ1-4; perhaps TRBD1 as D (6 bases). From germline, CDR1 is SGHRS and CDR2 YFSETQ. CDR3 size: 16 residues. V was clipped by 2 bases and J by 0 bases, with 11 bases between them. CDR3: CASSFWGPATNEKLFF. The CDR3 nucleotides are TGCGCCAGCAGCTTTTGGGGGCCTGCAACTAATGAAAAACTGTTTTTT. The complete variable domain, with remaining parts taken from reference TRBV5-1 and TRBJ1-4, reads KAGVTQTPRYLIKTRGQQVTLSCSPISGHRSVSWYQQTPGQGLQFLFEYFSETQRNKGNFPGRFSGRQFSNSRSEMNVSTLELGDSALYLCASSFWGPATNEKLFFGSGTQLSVL.

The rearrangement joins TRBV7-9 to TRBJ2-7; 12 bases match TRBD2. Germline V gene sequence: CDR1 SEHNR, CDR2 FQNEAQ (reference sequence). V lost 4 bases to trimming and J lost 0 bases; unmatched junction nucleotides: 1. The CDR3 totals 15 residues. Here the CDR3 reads CASSSTSGSSYEQYF. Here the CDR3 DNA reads TGTGCCAGCAGCTCGACTAGCGGGAGCTCCTACGAGCAGTACTTC.

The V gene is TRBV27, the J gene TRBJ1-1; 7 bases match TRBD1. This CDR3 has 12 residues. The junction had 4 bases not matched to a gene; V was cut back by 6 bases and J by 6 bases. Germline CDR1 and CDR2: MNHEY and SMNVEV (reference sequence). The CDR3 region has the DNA TGTGCCAGCAGCGTGACAGGGTCTGAAGCTTTCTTT. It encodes CASSVTGSEAFF.

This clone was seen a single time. CDR3 nucleotides: TGCAGCGTTGGTGGACTACGAAATTCAGATACGCAGTATTTT. Translation: CSVGGLRNSDTQYF. The chain recombines TRBV29-1 with TRBJ2-3; TRBD2 might be the D (6 bases). Trimming shortened V by 4 bases and J by 4 bases, and 15 bases separated the two germline ends. Germline V CDR1 and CDR2: SQVTM, ANQGSEA. This CDR3 has 14 amino acids.

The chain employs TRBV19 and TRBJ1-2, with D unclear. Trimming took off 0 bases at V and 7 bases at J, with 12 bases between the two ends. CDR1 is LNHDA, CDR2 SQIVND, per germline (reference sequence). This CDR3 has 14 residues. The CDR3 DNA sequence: TGTGCCAGTAGTATAGAGGCAGTACGGGGTGGCTACACCTTC. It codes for CASSIEAVRGGYTF.

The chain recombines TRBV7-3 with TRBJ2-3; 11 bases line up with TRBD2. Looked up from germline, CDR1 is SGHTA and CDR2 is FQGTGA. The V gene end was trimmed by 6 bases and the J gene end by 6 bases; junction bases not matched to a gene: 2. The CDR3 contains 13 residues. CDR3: CASSSGGADTQYF. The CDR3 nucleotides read TGTGCCAGCAGTAGCGGGGGGGCGGATACGCAGTATTTT.

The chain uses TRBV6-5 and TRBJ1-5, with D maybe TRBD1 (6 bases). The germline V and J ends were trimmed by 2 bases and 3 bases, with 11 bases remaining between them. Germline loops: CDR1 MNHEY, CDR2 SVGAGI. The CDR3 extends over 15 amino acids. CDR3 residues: CASSYTQGTNQPQHF. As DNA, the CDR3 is TGTGCCAGCAGTTACACACAGGGAACCAATCAGCCCCAGCATTTT.

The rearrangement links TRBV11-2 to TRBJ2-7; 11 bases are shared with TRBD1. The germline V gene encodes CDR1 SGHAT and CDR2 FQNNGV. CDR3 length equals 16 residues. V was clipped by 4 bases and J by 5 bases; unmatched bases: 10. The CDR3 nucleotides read TGTGCCAGCAGCTCGCTGGGACAGGGGGTTTTCGACGAGCAGTACTTC. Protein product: CASSSLGQGVFDEQYF.

The CDR3 loop is CASSFGQGVQETQYF. As DNA, the CDR3 is TGTGCCAGCAGCTTTGGACAGGGGGTACAAGAGACCCAGTACTTC. The chain employs TRBV7-2 and TRBJ2-5; 10 positions match TRBD1. The CDR3 extends over 15 amino acids. V lost 3 bases to trimming and J lost 2 bases; unmatched junction nucleotides: 3. In germline, CDR1 is SGHTA, CDR2 FQGNSA.

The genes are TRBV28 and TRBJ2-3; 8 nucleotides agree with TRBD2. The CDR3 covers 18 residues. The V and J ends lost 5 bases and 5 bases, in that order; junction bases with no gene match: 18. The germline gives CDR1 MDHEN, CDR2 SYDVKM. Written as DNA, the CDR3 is TGTGCCAGCAGTCCAGGCCTCAGCGGGAGCTTCCTCGGAGATACGCAGTATTTT. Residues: CASSPGLSGSFLGDTQYF.

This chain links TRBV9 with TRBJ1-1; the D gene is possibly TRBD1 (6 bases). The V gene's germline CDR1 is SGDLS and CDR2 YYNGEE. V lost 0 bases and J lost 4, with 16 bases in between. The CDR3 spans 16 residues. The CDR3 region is CASSVEDVGGATEAFF. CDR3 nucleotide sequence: TGTGCCAGCAGCGTAGAAGACGTCGGGGGGGCCACTGAAGCTTTCTTT.

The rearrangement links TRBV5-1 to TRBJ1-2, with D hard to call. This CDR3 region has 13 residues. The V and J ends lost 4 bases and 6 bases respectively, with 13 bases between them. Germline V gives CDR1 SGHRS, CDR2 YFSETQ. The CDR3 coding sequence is TGCGCCAGCAGCCCTGCGGTAGGAAATGGCTACACCTTC. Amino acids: CASSPAVGNGYTF.

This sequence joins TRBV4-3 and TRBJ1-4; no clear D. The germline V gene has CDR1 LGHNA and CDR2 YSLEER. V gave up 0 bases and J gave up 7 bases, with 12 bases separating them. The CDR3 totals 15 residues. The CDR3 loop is CASSQDLSTFEKLFF. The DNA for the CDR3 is TGCGCCAGCAGCCAAGATCTGTCTACCTTTGAAAAACTGTTTTTT.